This record concerns one T cell receptor (beta chain) sequence. Its antigen is not identified. A junction end diverges from the germline sequence, so it may reflect a read error. The same CDR3 also results from other DNA sequences found in this sample. Among the patients, none had received any treatment before thyroid surgery. TCRdb reanalyzed the PCR reads via MiXCR. The sample holds just under 60,000 clones; about a sixth are singletons and the top ten take roughly a tenth. The source of the sample is a study of metastatic and nonmetastatic thyroid tumors. The study, taken as a whole, reports: Across blood and tumor, TCR beta diversity in malignant thyroid tumors was reportedly significantly higher than in benign nodules.

Germline lookup yields CDR1 DFQATT and CDR2 SNEGSKA (reference sequence). The CDR3 is made up of 18 amino acids. The chain carries TRBV20-1 and TRBJ2-1, with 7 bases lining up with TRBD2. The sequence was collected from a male donor with papillary thyroid cancer or a benign thyroid nodule (not recorded which). Some clones in this sample may be carry-over from other donors' samples. The sample was blood. The DNA of the CDR3 is TGCAGTGCCAGAGGTTCGGCGGGGGAAGACTCCATTTACAATGAGCAGTTCTTC. It encodes CSARGSAGEDSIYNEQFF.